Each of the 23 T cell receptor beta chains below was sequenced from the same sample in a study of shared clonotypes between healthy human individuals. The repertoire was sequenced with immunoSEQ multiplex PCR; TCRdb's copy has only in-frame clones and lacks some. Here the sample spans 600,000 to 800,000 clones, roughly two thirds being singletons. Sequences were obtained from memory CD4+ T cells sorted from blood. Documented subset: CD45RA-negative fraction. The receptors shown here come from a young woman in good health.

V gene TRBV10-3 combines with J gene TRBJ2-3; D is ambiguous. The V end was cut by 6 bases, the J end by 2 bases, with 9 bases between. The CDR3 length is 13 residues. Germline CDR1 is ENHRY and CDR2 is SYGVKD. The CDR3 DNA reads TGTGCCATCAGCGCGATTCTCACAGATACGCAGTATTTT. Its protein is CAISAILTDTQYF.

This clone has just a few counts. This sequence joins TRBV18 and TRBJ2-4, with D possibly being TRBD2 (6 bases). The CDR3 consists of 18 residues. The V end lost 0 bases, the J end lost 0 bases, and 15 bases lay between the germline ends. Germline lookup yields CDR1 KGHSH and CDR2 LQKENI. CDR3 bases: TGTGCCAGCTCACCACCGAGACGGGGGAGCGTAGCCAAAAACATTCAGTACTTC. It is translated as CASSPPRRGSVAKNIQYF.

The chain combines TRBV29-1 with TRBJ2-5; perhaps D is TRBD1 or TRBD2 (5 bases each). The CDR3 totals 12 residues. Trimming removed 5 bases from V and 1 base from J, with 8 bases in between. Germline V gene data show CDR1 as SQVTM and CDR2 as ANQGSEA. The CDR3 region is CSVQRGQETQYF. Here the CDR3 DNA reads TGCAGCGTTCAGAGGGGCCAAGAGACCCAGTACTTC.

The chain couples TRBV7-9 to TRBJ2-3; D not certain. Trimming shortened V by 1 base and J by 1 base, and 9 bases separated the two germline ends. The CDR3 has 15 residues. Germline CDR1 SEHNR, CDR2 FQNEAQ (reference sequence). For the CDR3, the DNA is TGTGCCAGCAGCTTAGTCATCCTTGGCACAGATACGCAGTATTTT. Translation gives CASSLVILGTDTQYF.

The genes are TRBV2 and TRBJ1-1; D gene unclear. In germline, CDR1 is SNHLY, CDR2 FYNNEI. With 5 bases removed from V and 4 bases from J, the gap between germline ends came to 14 bases. This CDR3 is 14 amino acids long. The CDR3 DNA reads TGTGCCAGCAGTCCTGCTACCCGGGGCACTGAAGCTTTCTTT. Protein product: CASSPATRGTEAFF.

The J gene is TRBJ1-4, the V gene TRBV18; D is unresolved. Germline values: CDR1 KGHSH, CDR2 LQKENI. The CDR3 contains 16 residues. Trimming left V 6 bases short and J 0 bases short, with 14 bases between. The CDR3 region is CASSRAPTATNEKLFF. The CDR3 DNA reads as TGTGCCAGCTCGAGAGCCCCGACGGCAACTAATGAAAAACTGTTTTTT.

This sequence joins TRBV19 and TRBJ2-7; D could derive from TRBD1 or TRBD2 (6 bases each). CDR3 length: 13 amino acids. Trimming took off 3 bases at V and 4 bases at J, with 10 bases between the two ends. Germline V gene data show CDR1 as LNHDA and CDR2 as SQIVND (reference sequence). CDR3 in amino acids: CASSIRGQYEQYF. Written as DNA, the CDR3 is TGTGCCAGTAGTATCCGGGGGCAATACGAGCAGTACTTC.

The chain links TRBV6-5 to TRBJ1-4; D not resolved. Germline loops: CDR1 MNHEY, CDR2 SVGAGI. This CDR3 is built from 13 residues. Trimming left V 7 bases short and J 5 bases short, with 11 bases between. The CDR3 loop is CASNRDLNEKLFF. CDR3 DNA: TGTGCCAGCAATAGGGATCTAAATGAAAAACTGTTTTTT.

The chain carries TRBV27 and TRBJ2-3, with a weak D call TRBD1 (6 bases). The CDR3 extends over 14 amino acids. Trimming pared 3 bases from V and 0 bases from J, leaving 7 bases between. CDR1 is MNHEY, CDR2 SMNVEV, per germline (reference sequence). CDR3 residues: CASSFRGSTDTQYF. The CDR3 DNA reads TGTGCCAGCAGTTTCAGGGGAAGCACAGATACGCAGTATTTT.

In DNA form, the CDR3 reads TGTGCCAGTAGCCTTCTTACGGGACAACCACAGCCCCAGCATTTT. Protein sequence: CASSLLTGQPQPQHF. The V call is TRBV19, the J call TRBJ1-5; weak D call: TRBD1 (6 bases). CDR1 is LNHDA, CDR2 SQIVND, per germline (reference sequence). The CDR3 totals 15 residues. The V end was cut by 6 bases, the J end by 7 bases, with 19 bases between.

V is TRBV27 and J is TRBJ2-7; 8 nucleotides align to TRBD1. The CDR3 extends over 13 amino acids. Germline V gene data show CDR1 as MNHEY and CDR2 as SMNVEV (reference sequence). The J segment lost 5 bases and the V segment lost 6 bases, leaving 6 bases of the junction unmatched. The CDR3 bases are TGTGCCAGCAGCAGGACAGGGATCCACGAGCAGTACTTC. This codes for CASSRTGIHEQYF.

The chain couples TRBV14 to TRBJ2-5, with TRBD1 as a possible D gene (6 bases). Germline loops: CDR1 SGHDN, CDR2 FVKESK. The CDR3 consists of 14 residues. V was shortened by 5 bases and J by 4 bases, with 14 bases between the two germline ends. In DNA form, the CDR3 reads TGTGCCAGCAGCTTTCACAGGGATGGAGAGACCCAGTACTTC. This codes for CASSFHRDGETQYF.

This chain joins TRBV7-9 and TRBJ2-3, with 9 bases fitting TRBD2. The CDR3 consists of 15 residues. V lost 8 bases, J lost 3 bases, and 9 bases stayed unmatched. The V gene's germline CDR1 is SEHNR and CDR2 FQNEAQ (reference sequence). The CDR3, as DNA: TGTGCCAGCGCTCCGGGTACTAGCGGGACAGATACGCAGTATTTT. It specifies CASAPGTSGTDTQYF.

A note on this clone: This specimen includes other DNA sequences encoding the same CDR3. V gene TRBV5-1 combines with J gene TRBJ2-7; tentatively, D is TRBD1 (6 bases). The CDR3 consists of 14 residues. Looked up from germline, CDR1 is SGHRS and CDR2 is YFSETQ. V was cut by 6 bases and J by 0 bases, with 13 bases left in between. CDR3 protein: CASTQGPSSYEQYF. For the CDR3, the DNA is TGCGCCAGCACCCAGGGGCCGAGCTCCTACGAGCAGTACTTC.

This chain connects TRBV2 to TRBJ1-5; no firm D call. Trimming took 1 base from V and 2 from J, leaving 9 bases between them. The CDR3 covers 15 residues. Looked up from germline, CDR1 is SNHLY and CDR2 is FYNNEI. CDR3 bases: TGTGCCAGCAGTGAAGACCCCCCGGGCAATCAGCCCCAGCATTTT. As protein: CASSEDPPGNQPQHF.

This clone was found once. The gene calls are TRBV11-2 and TRBJ2-2; D might be TRBD1 or TRBD2, each matching 5 bases. Germline CDR1 and CDR2: SGHAT and FQNNGV. V was clipped by 3 bases and J by 7 bases, with 12 bases between them. The CDR3 extends over 14 amino acids. The CDR3: CASSLGDIHGELFF. In DNA form, the CDR3 reads TGTGCCAGCAGCTTGGGGGATATTCACGGGGAGCTGTTTTTT.

This clone was found a few times. This sequence joins TRBV4-1 and TRBJ2-5, with D perhaps given as TRBD1 or TRBD2 (7 bases each). The J call may be faulty, since TRBJ2-7 better matches the DNA end. Germline CDR1 and CDR2: MGHRA and YSYEKL. This CDR3 has 15 amino acids. The CDR3 DNA reads TGCGCCAGCAGCCAAGACCGGGGAGGGGGCGCCGAGCAGTACTTC. Encoded protein: CASSQDRGGGAEQYF.

The chain carries TRBV7-9 and TRBJ2-3; D may be TRBD2 (7 bases). With 5 bases removed from V and 0 bases from J, the gap between germline ends came to 12 bases. The CDR3 spans 15 residues. The germline CDR1 and CDR2 sequences are SEHNR and FQNEAQ (reference sequence). The CDR3 protein is CASSQRGGSTDTQYF. The CDR3 nucleotides are TGTGCCAGCAGCCAGAGGGGGGGCAGCACAGATACGCAGTATTTT.

As to this clone: The same CDR3 is also encoded by other DNA sequences in this sample. The genes are TRBV28 and TRBJ1-4, with D perhaps TRBD1 (6 bases). V was clipped by 6 bases and J by 3 bases, with 11 bases between them. This CDR3 is built from 14 residues. Germline V gene sequence: CDR1 MDHEN, CDR2 SYDVKM. CDR3 sequence reads: CASRTGSANEKLFF. CDR3 DNA sequence: TGTGCCAGCAGAACAGGGTCCGCTAATGAAAAACTGTTTTTT. Variable domain in full (rest from reference TRBV28 and TRBJ1-4): DVKVTQSSRYLVKRTGEKVFLECVQDMDHENMFWYRQDPGLGLRLIYFSYDVKMKEKGDIPEGYSVSREKKERFSLILESASTNQTSMYLCASRTGSANEKLFFGSGTQLSVL.

The genes are TRBV6-6 and TRBJ2-5; TRBD2 matches 13 bases. In germline, CDR1 is MNHNY, CDR2 SVGAGI (reference sequence). There are 14 residues in the CDR3. Trimming at V came to 8 bases and at J to 3 bases, leaving 3 bases not matched to a gene. CDR3 region: CASGTSGREETQYF. CDR3 in DNA: TGTGCCAGCGGAACTAGCGGGAGGGAAGAGACCCAGTACTTC.

This chain uses TRBV5-4 with TRBJ2-2; TRBD2 matches 13 bases. V was clipped by 5 bases and J by 0 bases; unmatched bases: 4. This CDR3 is 17 amino acids long. Per the germline V gene, CDR1 is SGHNT and CDR2 is YYREEE (reference sequence). The CDR3, as DNA: TGTGCCAGCAGTTATGGGACTAGCGGGGCGAACACCGGGGAGCTGTTTTTT. Residues: CASSYGTSGANTGELFF.

The chain links TRBV25-1 to TRBJ2-5; 10 positions agree with TRBD2. CDR3 length equals 15 residues. Germline CDR1 MGHDK, CDR2 SYGVNS. Trimming took 5 bases from V and 5 from J; bases not matched to a gene: 8. CDR3 in DNA: TGTGCCAGCAGTCGGCCTAGCGGGAGTTTGGAGACCCAGTACTTC. Encoded protein: CASSRPSGSLETQYF. The full variable domain, with the rest looked up from reference TRBV25-1 and TRBJ2-5, is EADIYQTPRYLVIGTGKKITLECSQTMGHDKMYWYQQDPGMELHLIHYSYGVNSTEKGDLSSESTVSRIRTEHFPLTLESARPSHTSQYLCASSRPSGSLETQYFGPGTRLLVL.

This clone was picked up one time. The chain recombines TRBV7-9 with TRBJ2-5, with 10 bases fitting TRBD1. The CDR3 runs 14 residues. CDR1 and CDR2 (germline): SEHNR, FQNEAQ (reference sequence). V shed 5 bases and J 5 bases; nucleotides not matched to a gene: 5. The CDR3 here is CASSQGTGVETQYF. The CDR3 region has the DNA TGTGCCAGCAGCCAGGGGACAGGGGTGGAGACCCAGTACTTC.